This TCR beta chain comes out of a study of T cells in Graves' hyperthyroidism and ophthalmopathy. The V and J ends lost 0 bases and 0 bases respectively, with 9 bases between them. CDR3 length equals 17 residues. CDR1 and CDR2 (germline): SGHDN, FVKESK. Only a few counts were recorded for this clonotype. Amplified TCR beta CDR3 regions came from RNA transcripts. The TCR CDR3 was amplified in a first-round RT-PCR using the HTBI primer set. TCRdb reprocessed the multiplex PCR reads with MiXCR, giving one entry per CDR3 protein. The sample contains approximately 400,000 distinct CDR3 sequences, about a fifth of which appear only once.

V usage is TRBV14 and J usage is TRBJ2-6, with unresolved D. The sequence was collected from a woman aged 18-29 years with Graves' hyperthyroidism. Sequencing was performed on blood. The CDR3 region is CASSQERRTSGANVLTF. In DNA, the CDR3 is TGTGCCAGCAGCCAAGAGAGACGGACCTCTGGGGCCAACGTCCTGACTTTC.